A selection of T cell receptor beta chains follows, all from one sample in a study of T cell responses to AZD1222 COVID-19 vaccine. Profiled with immunoSEQ multiplex PCR; TCRdb holds only in-frame clones, not every one. The sample includes some 150,000 clones, approximately 90% seen only once; the top ten take under 2%. The sequences come from peripheral blood, collected on day 0 of AZD1222 vaccination. Receptor source: an adult in good health. The CDR3 runs from the conserved cysteine through the conserved F or W.

v_call: TRBV5-1
cdr3_length: 15
cdr3_aa: CASSNARLESYGYTF

v_call: TRBV6-2/TRBV6-3
cdr3_length: 14
cdr3_aa: CASSYSLVWETQYF

v_call: TRBV7-9
cdr3_length: 14
cdr3_aa: CASRAGTGGYEQYF

v_call: TRBV27
cdr3_length: 14
cdr3_aa: CASSPNPGHYGYTF

v_call: TRBV4-1
cdr3_length: 13
cdr3_aa: CASSQDWTDTQYF

v_call: TRBV25-1
cdr3_length: 15
cdr3_aa: CASSDSRSGGNIQYF

v_call: TRBV7-6
cdr3_length: 15
cdr3_aa: CASSLNILVYNEQFF

v_call: TRBV6-5
cdr3_length: 14
cdr3_aa: CASSYKGTDTEAFF

v_call: TRBV5-5
cdr3_length: 16
cdr3_aa: CASSTRLAGGTDTQYF

v_call: TRBV18
cdr3_length: 16
cdr3_aa: CASSPVLASSTDTQYF

v_call: TRBV6-1
cdr3_length: 13
cdr3_aa: CASSEIWGAEQFF

v_call: TRBV12-3/TRBV12-4
cdr3_length: 13
cdr3_aa: CASSLPPAGEQFF

v_call: TRBV7-2
cdr3_length: 13
cdr3_aa: CASSLKDNGELFF

v_call: TRBV7-2
cdr3_length: 13
cdr3_aa: CASMDRRNTEAFF

v_call: TRBV7-9
cdr3_length: 14
cdr3_aa: CASSPRVGNTEAFF

v_call: TRBV5-1
cdr3_length: 15
cdr3_aa: CASSPRAGNTGELFF

v_call: TRBV29-1
cdr3_length: 12
cdr3_aa: CSTGEVGEKLFF

v_call: TRBV7-3
cdr3_length: 14
cdr3_aa: CASSSTGQNYGYTF

v_call: TRBV6-5
cdr3_length: 15
cdr3_aa: CASSYRQGTNEKLFF

v_call: TRBV5-5
cdr3_length: 16
cdr3_aa: CASSLNPGMANEKLFF

v_call: TRBV6-5
cdr3_length: 13
cdr3_aa: CASSWTGLNGYTF

v_call: TRBV4-3
cdr3_length: 13
cdr3_aa: CASSPDRVQPQHF

v_call: TRBV7-2
cdr3_length: 15
cdr3_aa: CASSLRDNSWQPQHF

v_call: TRBV6-1
cdr3_length: 13
cdr3_aa: CASRHPQGTIQYF

v_call: TRBV10-3
cdr3_length: 17
cdr3_aa: CAISESAGGAGNQPQHF

v_call: TRBV7-2
cdr3_length: 13
cdr3_aa: CASSVSGANVLTF

v_call: TRBV29-1
cdr3_length: 12
cdr3_aa: CSVLGFGNTIYF

v_call: TRBV7-9
cdr3_length: 12
cdr3_aa: CASSLGNSPLHF

v_call: TRBV6-5
cdr3_length: 14
cdr3_aa: CASNPWDSQETQYF

v_call: TRBV5-6
cdr3_length: 13
cdr3_aa: CASSLVWSVGAFF

v_call: TRBV4-3
cdr3_length: 17
cdr3_aa: CASSLSGTGGFGYGYTF

v_call: TRBV4-3
cdr3_length: 14
cdr3_aa: CASSQGLQGLGYTF

v_call: TRBV30
cdr3_length: 13
cdr3_aa: CAWSEDSNQPQHF

v_call: TRBV18
cdr3_length: 14
cdr3_aa: CASSPPGLLETQYF

v_call: TRBV30
cdr3_length: 16
cdr3_aa: CAWSRTWARGPDTQYF

v_call: TRBV2
cdr3_length: 14
cdr3_aa: CASQGGWRNQPQHF

v_call: TRBV6-4
cdr3_length: 13
cdr3_aa: CASARTHKGKLFF

v_call: TRBV4-3
cdr3_length: 13
cdr3_aa: CASSQSGATEAFF

v_call: TRBV5-5
cdr3_length: 13
cdr3_aa: CASSLPQGSGYTF

v_call: TRBV3-1/TRBV3-2
cdr3_length: 14
cdr3_aa: CASSPPGRRHEQYF

v_call: TRBV5-4
cdr3_length: 13
cdr3_aa: CASSFMNQETQYF

v_call: TRBV7-9
cdr3_length: 16
cdr3_aa: CASSSYRDRDNSPLHF

v_call: TRBV9
cdr3_length: 16
cdr3_aa: CASSVASQGQNSPLHF

v_call: TRBV7-2
cdr3_length: 15
cdr3_aa: CASSPAGRGNQPQHF

v_call: TRBV3-1/TRBV3-2
cdr3_length: 17
cdr3_aa: CASSQGLPVAFYYGYTF

v_call: TRBV4-3
cdr3_length: 14
cdr3_aa: CASSRSGGFYEQYF

v_call: TRBV24-1
cdr3_length: 14
cdr3_aa: CATSDSRQSGELFF

v_call: TRBV27
cdr3_length: 13
cdr3_aa: CASRPEPQETQYF

v_call: TRBV4-3
cdr3_length: 16
cdr3_aa: CASSQSIGGDTGELFF

v_call: TRBV15
cdr3_length: 14
cdr3_aa: CATSRDQGTGELFF

v_call: TRBV6-4
cdr3_length: 16
cdr3_aa: CASSEGQGSSNSPLHF

v_call: TRBV28
cdr3_length: 15
cdr3_aa: CASSRRDSRGNGYTF

v_call: TRBV7-2
cdr3_length: 12
cdr3_aa: CATQAGVDTQYF

v_call: TRBV2
cdr3_length: 13
cdr3_aa: CASSAGGGYGYTF

v_call: TRBV7-2
cdr3_length: 14
cdr3_aa: CASSLGQVRPEAFF

v_call: TRBV4-2
cdr3_length: 14
cdr3_aa: CASSLEDTQETQYF

v_call: TRBV10-1
cdr3_length: 13
cdr3_aa: CASSPGQGYGYTF